This passage covers 24 T cell receptor beta chains from one sample sequenced in a study of blood T cell repertoires in COVID-19. Assay: immunoSEQ multiplex PCR; the TCRdb copy retains only in-frame clones and omits some. The data contain approximately 65,000 clones, 86% of them singletons. Material for sequencing was peripheral blood. The receptors derive from a man aged 50 or older with acute or convalescent COVID-19.

CDR3 nucleotides: TGCGCCAGCAGGACTAGCGGACACACCGGGGAGCTGTTTTTT. As protein: CASRTSGHTGELFF. The chain joins TRBV10-1 to TRBJ2-2, with 9 positions matching TRBD2. In germline, CDR1 is WNHNN, CDR2 SYGVQD (reference sequence). V shed 6 bases, J shed 3 bases, and the junction held 2 bases outside the gene matches. The CDR3 length is 14 residues.

CDR3 bases: TGTGCCAGCAGCTTCGGGGTACTCGACTCTGGAAACACCATATATTTT. It specifies CASSFGVLDSGNTIYF. The chain joins TRBV7-9 to TRBJ1-3, with unresolved D. V lost 3 bases and J lost 0, with 12 bases in between. Germline V gene lookup returns CDR1 SEHNR and CDR2 FQNEAQ (reference sequence). This CDR3 is built from 16 residues.

This chain links TRBV9 with TRBJ2-3, with 7 bases fitting TRBD1. Germline-derived CDR1 and CDR2 are SGDLS and YYNGEE. The CDR3 has 16 amino acids. The ends lost 2 bases at V and 3 bases at J; junction bases unmatched: 9. For the CDR3, the DNA is TGTGCCAGCAGCGTCCAGACAGGGTCGGAGACAGATACGCAGTATTTT. This codes for CASSVQTGSETDTQYF.

Here the CDR3 reads CASSLGLSSYNEQFF. CDR3 nucleotide sequence: TGTGCCAGCAGCCTCGGACTTAGCTCCTACAATGAGCAGTTCTTC. The chain carries TRBV7-9 and TRBJ2-1, with D tentatively TRBD2 (5 bases). Trimming shortened V by 5 bases and J by 0 bases, and 11 bases separated the two germline ends. Germline-derived CDR1 and CDR2 are SEHNR and FQNEAQ (reference sequence). CDR3 length equals 15 residues.

This clone was counted between two and nine times. This chain joins TRBV3-1 (or the pseudogene TRBV3-2) and TRBJ1-4, with D unclear. Trimming shortened V by 1 base and J by 8 bases, and 5 bases separated the two germline ends. The CDR3 is 12 amino acids. Germline values: CDR1 LGHDT, CDR2 YNNKEL (reference sequence). The CDR3 coding sequence is TGTGCCAGCAGCCAAGGCGAGGAAAAACTGTTTTTT. Translating it yields CASSQGEEKLFF.

This clone was recorded only once. This CDR3 is CASSYRGTVMFF. The CDR3 DNA follows: TGTGCCAGCAGTTACCGCGGGACGGTTATGTTCTTC. V is TRBV6-2 or TRBV6-3 and J is TRBJ2-1; D perhaps matches TRBD2 (6 bases). The CDR3 runs 12 residues. With 2 bases removed from V and 15 bases from J, the gap between germline ends came to 14 bases. CDR1 and CDR2 from the germline V gene are MNHEY and SVGEGT.

The rearrangement links TRBV27 to TRBJ1-1; D is unresolved. Germline CDR1 is MNHEY and CDR2 is SMNVEV (reference sequence). This CDR3 has 14 residues. Trimming took off 8 bases at V and 9 bases at J, with 22 bases between the two ends. CDR3 nucleotides: TGTGCCAGCTCGGCCTCGGGTGGCCATCGACAAGCTTTCTTT. It is translated as CASSASGGHRQAFF.

The chain couples TRBV30 to TRBJ2-3, with 8 bases fitting TRBD2. The CDR3 totals 19 residues. The V gene end was trimmed by 5 bases and the J gene end by 2 bases; junction bases not matched to a gene: 21. Germline assignment: CDR1 GTSNPN and CDR2 SVGIG (reference sequence). CDR3 residues: CAWGRRSTRAGGLTDTQYF. CDR3 nucleotide sequence: TGTGCCTGGGGTCGTAGGTCGACACGGGCGGGAGGCCTCACAGATACGCAGTATTTT.

The chain joins TRBV13 to TRBJ2-1, with 7 bases aligning to TRBD1. The CDR3 runs 16 residues. Germline CDR1 reads PRHDT; CDR2 reads FYEKMQ (reference sequence). V gave up 5 bases and J gave up 7 bases; unmatched junction bases: 14. This CDR3 reads CASSTSRQGSLNEQFF. The CDR3 DNA sequence: TGTGCCAGCAGCACCAGCCGACAGGGTAGTTTGAATGAGCAGTTCTTC.

The rearrangement joins TRBV27 to TRBJ2-2; 7 bases map to TRBD1. Germline CDR1 MNHEY, CDR2 SMNVEV (reference sequence). The V gene end was trimmed by 3 bases and the J gene end by 4 bases; junction bases not matched to a gene: 5. CDR3 length: 15 residues. The CDR3 DNA sequence: TGTGCCAGCAGTTTTAGGGGGCAGATCACCGGGGAGCTGTTTTTT. It is translated as CASSFRGQITGELFF.

V is TRBV7-2 and J is TRBJ2-7; tentative D call: TRBD1 (6 bases). The CDR3 has 13 residues. V lost 5 bases to trimming and J lost 2 bases, with 10 bases between them. Germline V gene sequence: CDR1 SGHTA, CDR2 FQGNSA. Here the CDR3 reads CASSNRVAYEQYF. CDR3 DNA: TGTGCCAGCAGCAACAGGGTTGCCTACGAGCAGTACTTC.

V and J are TRBV19 and TRBJ2-7; TRBD1 matches 7 bases. From germline, CDR1 is LNHDA and CDR2 SQIVND (reference sequence). The CDR3 runs 16 residues. The V gene end was trimmed by 4 bases and the J gene end by 3 bases; junction bases not matched to a gene: 12. The CDR3 spells CASSTNRGPYGYEQYF. The DNA for the CDR3 is TGTGCCAGTAGTACGAACAGGGGTCCCTATGGCTACGAGCAGTACTTC.

The rearrangement links TRBV28 to TRBJ2-4, with TRBD1 matching 7 bases. Germline CDR1 is MDHEN and CDR2 is SYDVKM. The CDR3 sequence is 18 residues long. V was pared by 5 bases and J by 3 bases, with 16 bases of the junction left unmatched. CDR3 coding DNA: TGTGCCAGCAGTCCCCGGGACAGACCTCAATTAGGCAAAAACATTCAGTACTTC. Its translation is CASSPRDRPQLGKNIQYF.

This chain links TRBV11-3 with TRBJ1-3; no clear D. The V and J ends lost 5 bases and 4 bases respectively, with 18 bases between them. The CDR3 length is 16 residues. CDR1 and CDR2 from the germline V gene are SGHNT and YENEEA. The CDR3, as DNA: TGTGCCAGCAGCCCTAGCTGGAACGAGAAAGGAAACACCATATATTTT. Amino acids: CASSPSWNEKGNTIYF.

About this clone itself: The same CDR3 is also encoded by other DNA sequences in this sample. This chain connects TRBV18 to TRBJ2-5; D ambiguous. Trimming pared 6 bases from V and 3 bases from J, leaving 8 bases between. The length of the CDR3 is 12 residues. Germline V lookup: CDR1 KGHSH, CDR2 LQKENI. The CDR3: CASSPREETQYF. In nucleotides, the CDR3 is TGTGCCAGCTCCCCTAGAGAAGAGACCCAGTACTTC.

This clone was observed once. The chain is built from TRBV12-5 and TRBJ2-6; D remains unclear. The germline V gene has CDR1 LGHNT and CDR2 FRNRAP. Trimming stripped 0 bases from V and 0 bases from J, with 9 bases between. The CDR3 is 17 amino acids. This CDR3 reads CASGLVLRSSGANVLTF. In DNA, the CDR3 is TGTGCTAGTGGTTTGGTACTAAGGTCCTCTGGGGCCAACGTCCTGACTTTC.

The rearrangement uses TRBV24-1 and TRBJ2-3; tentatively, D is TRBD1 (5 bases). The CDR3 contains 15 residues. V lost 5 bases to trimming and J lost 2 bases, with 13 bases between them. Germline values: CDR1 KGHDR, CDR2 SFDVKD. The CDR3 sequence: CATSAQGPDTDTQYF. The CDR3 nucleotides read TGTGCCACCAGTGCCCAGGGCCCGGACACAGATACGCAGTATTTT.

The chain has TRBV18 and TRBJ1-4; D unresolved. CDR3 length equals 15 residues. V gave up 1 base and J gave up 5 bases, with 11 bases separating them. Germline V gene data show CDR1 as KGHSH and CDR2 as LQKENI. The CDR3 DNA reads TGTGCCAGCTCACCACGAGCCCTAACCAATGAAAAACTGTTTTTT. Its translation: CASSPRALTNEKLFF.

CDR3 bases: TGTGCCAGCAGCTCCGCCGGGACTAGCGGGAGTGACTACAATGAGCAGTTCTTC. Residues: CASSSAGTSGSDYNEQFF. V and J are TRBV14 and TRBJ2-1; TRBD2 aligns across 14 bases. The CDR3 sequence is 18 residues long. The germline gives CDR1 SGHDN, CDR2 FVKESK. V lost 5 bases and J lost 3; bases outside the gene matches: 9.

The chain combines TRBV2 with TRBJ1-4; 8 nucleotides align to TRBD1. The V and J ends lost 6 bases and 7 bases, in that order; junction bases with no gene match: 4. Germline CDR1 and CDR2: SNHLY and FYNNEI. This CDR3 region has 13 residues. CDR3 in DNA: TGTGCCAGCAGCCGGGACAGGTCTGAAAAACTGTTTTTT. It translates to CASSRDRSEKLFF.

V is TRBV12-5 and J is TRBJ1-1; no definite D call. CDR1 is LGHNT and CDR2 is FRNRAP in the germline V gene. The CDR3 consists of 14 residues. V lost 3 bases and J lost 3, with 11 bases in between. The CDR3 loop reads CASGFVRSDTEAFF. The CDR3 DNA follows: TGTGCTAGTGGTTTCGTGAGGTCGGACACTGAAGCTTTCTTT.

This chain connects TRBV7-9 to TRBJ1-4; tentative D call: TRBD1 (5 bases). V was clipped by 10 bases and J by 4 bases, with 16 bases between them. The CDR3 is 14 residues long. The germline gives CDR1 SEHNR, CDR2 FQNEAQ (reference sequence). The CDR3 reads CAISPGGFNEKLFF. The CDR3 DNA is TGTGCCATCTCCCCCGGGGGGTTTAATGAAAAACTGTTTTTT.

The count of this clone is one. The rearrangement links TRBV6-5 to TRBJ1-5; TRBD1 aligns across 7 bases. The germline V gene encodes CDR1 MNHEY and CDR2 SVGAGI. Trimming cost V 6 bases and J 9 bases; bases outside gene matches: 8. The CDR3 has 13 residues. CDR3 in DNA: TGTGCCAGCAGACAACAGGGGAAGGCGCCCCAGCATTTT. The encoded protein is CASRQQGKAPQHF.

The chain uses TRBV5-1 and TRBJ2-3; 9 bases align to TRBD1. This CDR3 has 15 residues. Germline loops: CDR1 SGHRS, CDR2 YFSETQ. V lost 4 bases, J lost 7 bases, and 10 bases stayed unmatched. CDR3: CASSTGQGMAHTQYF. The CDR3 DNA reads as TGCGCCAGCAGCACAGGACAGGGGATGGCCCATACGCAGTATTTT.